The following is a T cell receptor (beta chain) sequence with its context. The antigen is unknown. The TCR beta CDR3 regions underwent amplification using RNA transcripts as the source. TCR CDR3 underwent first-round RT-PCR with the HTBI primer set. TCRdb itself ran the multiplex PCR reads through MiXCR, one entry per CDR3 protein. This table has around 700,000 distinct CDR3 sequences, over 15% appearing once. The data derive from a study of T cells in Graves' hyperthyroidism and ophthalmopathy. Study-level results: Blood held most thyroid clonotypes expanded above 0.001 frequency.

Diagnoses rested on clinical symptoms, serum thyroxine and TRAb, thyroid ultrasound and orbital computed tomography. Progressors' blood was drawn at hyperthyroidism diagnosis, before ophthalmopathy symptoms. V shed 3 bases and J shed 0 bases, with 15 bases lying between them. Germline V CDR1 and CDR2: WSHSY, SAAADI. This CDR3 comprises 17 residues. Sequencing was carried out using blood. The chain uses TRBV10-2 and TRBJ1-3; D is uncertain. This TCR came from a woman aged 45-65 years with Graves' hyperthyroidism that later progressed to Graves' ophthalmopathy. This chain's CDR3 is CASSDARRILSGNTIYF. DNA of the CDR3: TGCGCCAGCAGTGACGCGCGGCGAATCCTCTCTGGAAACACCATATATTTT.